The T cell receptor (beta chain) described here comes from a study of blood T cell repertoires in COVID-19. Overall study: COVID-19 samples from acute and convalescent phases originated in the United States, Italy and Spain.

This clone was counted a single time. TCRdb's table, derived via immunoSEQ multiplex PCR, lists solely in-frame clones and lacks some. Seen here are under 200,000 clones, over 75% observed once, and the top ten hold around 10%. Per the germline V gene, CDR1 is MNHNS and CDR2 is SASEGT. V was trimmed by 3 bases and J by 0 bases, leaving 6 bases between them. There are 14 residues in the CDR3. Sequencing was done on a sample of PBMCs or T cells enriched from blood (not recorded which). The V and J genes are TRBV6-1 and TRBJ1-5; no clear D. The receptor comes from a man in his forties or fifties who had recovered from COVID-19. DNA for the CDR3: TGTGCCAGCAGTGACGGGGATAGCAATCAGCCCCAGCATTTT. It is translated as CASSDGDSNQPQHF.